This T cell receptor beta chain was retrieved from a study of T-cell reconstitution after alpha-beta-depleted transplantation in children. Preparation of the TCRbeta library involved a method that used unique molecular identifiers. TCRdb reprocessed the PCR reads via MiXCR and lists one record per CDR3 protein. The repertoire holds more than 200,000 distinct CDR3 sequences, with approximately 15% as singletons. Trimming removed 2 bases at V and 1 base at J, with 15 bases between. The CDR3 spans 16 residues. CDR1 is SGHRS and CDR2 is YFSETQ in the germline V gene. The sequence was obtained from a male patient aged 2-15 years who had a stem cell transplant for acute lymphoblastic leukemia, so the T cells may come from the graft donor. The chain links TRBV5-1 to TRBJ2-5, with D perhaps matching TRBD1 (6 bases). The specimen was PBMCs, mostly from graft donor cells, collected 360 days after TCRalphabeta/CD19-depleted stem cell transplant. CDR3 DNA sequence: TGCGCCAGCAGCTTTTTATCATCAGGGGTCCAAGAGACCCAGTACTTC. It translates to CASSFLSSGVQETQYF.